This T cell receptor beta chain was sequenced during a study of molecular identifiers for immune sequencing clone quantification (dated by TCRdb to 2016 to 2019). About the study as a whole: For a replicate experiment, RNA from around 20,000 or 100,000 naive CD8 T cells was divided into five aliquots, of which four were sequenced. This methods study benchmarked molecular-identifier clustering-based TCR repertoire sequencing (MIDCIRS) and TCR RNA copy counting, using CD8 T cells to do so.

Remarks on this clonotype: Its recognized antigen is unknown. At one of its ends the junction is not consistent with the germline gene, which may arise from a read error.

The CDR3 has 15 amino acids, counting the end cysteine and phenylalanine. Only CDR3 DNA is held: 45 bases, read in frame from base 1. Libraries of naive CD8 T cells were built from anywhere between about 18,000 and 1,000,000 sorted cells, with 10%, 30% or 50% of the purified RNA used. Naive CD8 T cells were FACS-sorted as CD8+CD4-CCR7+CD45RA+ on a BD FACSAria II into RLT Plus buffer. To test detection sensitivity, Jurkat RNA equivalent to more than 9 TCR copies was spiked into samples of about 19,000-1,000,000 naive CD8 T cells. CD8 T cells were enriched using RosetteSep CD8+ T Cell Enrichment Cocktail and Ficoll-Paque, and the enriched cells then underwent ACK red cell lysis. Findings and caveats that apply to the study as a whole: Highly expanded clone sizes could be underestimated because identical TCR molecules may share a barcode. Without barcode sub-clustering, chimeric consensus sequences inflated TCR diversity; chimeras reached as high as 47%. Modeling estimated roughly 3.2 recovered TCR RNA copies per cell, compared with about 10 by digital PCR, which implies roughly 30% capture efficiency. A single cell's worth of spiked-in Jurkat TCR RNA was reported detectable even among one million naive CD8 T cells. The naive libraries included spiked-in Jurkat TCR RNA (around 10 copies' worth), and this RNA is not part of the donor repertoire. In CMV-specific effector cells, clones with more than 20 RNA copies accounted for over 99% of molecules, whereas in naive cells such clones accounted for under 1%.

The library relied on PCR. Sequenced on an Illumina HiSeq 4000. Bulk TCR libraries were made following a previously described method, with the TCR primers given in Table S5. Total RNA was purified with the Qiagen AllPrep DNA/RNA kit. Before any analysis, reads coming from multiple sequencing runs of the same library were combined into one pool. The study's own analysis went as follows. Only reads with exact TCR constant sequence were kept, trimmed to 150 nt, and grouped by their 12-nt molecular barcodes. Reads within each barcode group were sub-clustered using a 15% Levenshtein threshold, and quality-weighted consensus sequences were constructed for each RNA molecule. Non-functional sequences were filtered out, along with any lower-count sequence sitting one edit away from another sequence. Based on a fit of two negative binomial distributions, barcode sub-clusters having less than 20% of the maximum read count were discarded. In TCRdb, the public reads were trimmed at Q25 with fastp and aligned with MiXCR, with productive beta chains retained. Merged by CDR3 protein, the rows form single entries marked with the most common genes and DNA. These V and J calls derive from TCRdb rather than the authors' analysis. This sample is represented by 400,000 to 600,000 distinct CDR3 sequences; around a fifth of them were singletons. The leading ten clones occupy 0.65% to 0.95% of the sample.

The clonotype comes from a human donor in good health. Some libraries in this study had Jurkat cell RNA spiked in. The sequencing input was naive CD8+ T cells from blood, with Jurkat cell RNA spiked in. Per the publication, the cell subset or site label means: FACS-sorted CD8+CD4-CCR7+CD45RA+ naive T cells. The chain employs TRBV5-3 and TRBJ2-3, and TRBD2 may be the D gene, going by 6 matching bases. TRBV5-3 is recorded as an ORF, its role being uncertain. The CDR3 corresponds to CASSFVGGFTDTQDF. The DNA reads TGTGCCAGCAGCTTTGTGGGAGGTTTCACAGATACGCAGGATTTT.